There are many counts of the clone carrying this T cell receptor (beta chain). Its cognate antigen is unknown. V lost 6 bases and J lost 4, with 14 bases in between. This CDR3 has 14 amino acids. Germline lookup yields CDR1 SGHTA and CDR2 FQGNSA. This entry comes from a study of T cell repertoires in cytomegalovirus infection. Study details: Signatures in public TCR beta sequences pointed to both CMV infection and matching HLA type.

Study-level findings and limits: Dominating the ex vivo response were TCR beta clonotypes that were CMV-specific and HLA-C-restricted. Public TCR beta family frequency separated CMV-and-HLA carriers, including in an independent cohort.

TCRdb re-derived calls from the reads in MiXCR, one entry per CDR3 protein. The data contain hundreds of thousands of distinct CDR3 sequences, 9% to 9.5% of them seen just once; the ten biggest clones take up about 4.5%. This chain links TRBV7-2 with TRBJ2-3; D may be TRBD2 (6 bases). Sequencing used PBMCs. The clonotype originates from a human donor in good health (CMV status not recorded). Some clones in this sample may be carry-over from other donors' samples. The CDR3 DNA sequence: TGTGCCAGCAGTAAGCGGGTCGGTGCAGATACGCAGTATTTT. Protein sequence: CASSKRVGADTQYF.